The 30 T cell receptor beta chains below come from one sample, sequenced in a study of human T cells and chemical hapten exposure. Time point in this sample: patch test 1, 2 weeks after DPC sensitization. Treatment meaning: therapeutic diphenylcyclopropenone sensitization with weekly scalp DPC. Using its own MiXCR run on the RACE reads, TCRdb lists one record per CDR3 protein. The table lists about 120,000 distinct CDR3 sequences, approximately 13% of them singletons. Here the sequenced sample was whole blood, taken in connection with sensitization to the hapten diphenylcyclopropenone (DPC). The receptors shown here come from a man younger than 30 with alopecia areata. Some clones in this sample may be carry-over from other donors' samples.

In its sample, this clonotype was seen a few times. The V gene is TRBV10-3, the J gene TRBJ2-7; 10 bases fit TRBD1. Germline trimming cut 6 bases from V and 5 bases from J; bases unmatched to any gene: 10. Per the germline V gene, CDR1 is ENHRY and CDR2 is SYGVKD. The CDR3 has 15 residues. The CDR3 loop is CAISNTGTGEDEQYF. The CDR3 nucleotides read TGTGCCATCAGCAACACCGGGACAGGGGAAGACGAGCAGTACTTC.

This clonotype was seen repeatedly, ten times or more. This chain joins TRBV2 and TRBJ1-5; D call uncertain. Trimming pared 3 bases from V and 3 bases from J, leaving 12 bases between. The CDR3 has 15 residues. CDR1 and CDR2 (germline): SNHLY, FYNNEI. CDR3: CASSENRPVNQPQHF. The CDR3 DNA follows: TGTGCCAGCAGTGAGAACAGACCGGTCAATCAGCCCCAGCATTTT.

The rearrangement uses TRBV11-2 and TRBJ2-5; possible D gene TRBD1, 6 bases. This CDR3 is 15 amino acids long. V shed 3 bases and J shed 2 bases, with 13 bases lying between them. Germline loops: CDR1 SGHAT, CDR2 FQNNGV. This CDR3 is CASSLATGLQETQYF. The CDR3 nucleotides are TGTGCCAGCAGCTTGGCGACAGGTCTACAAGAGACCCAGTACTTC.

V gene TRBV6-2 or TRBV6-3 combines with J gene TRBJ2-5, with 8 nucleotides matching TRBD1. V shed 5 bases and J 5 bases; nucleotides not matched to a gene: 10. The CDR3 has 15 amino acids. In germline, CDR1 is MNHEY, CDR2 SVGEGT. The DNA of the CDR3 is TGTGCCAGCAGTCGCCGGACAGGGACGAAGGAGACCCAGTACTTC. Translation: CASSRRTGTKETQYF.

This clonotype was seen a handful of times. The V and J genes are TRBV7-3 and TRBJ2-1; 7 bases align to TRBD1. The CDR3 runs 12 residues. CDR1 and CDR2 from the germline V gene are SGHTA and FQGTGA. J gave up 12 bases and V 5 bases, and 7 bases lay outside the gene matches. CDR3 bases: TGTGCCAGCAGCCCCGACAGGGTCGCGCAGTTCTTC. Translation gives CASSPDRVAQFF.

This clonotype appeared a few times. This chain links TRBV21-1 with TRBJ2-7. TRBV21-1 is flagged as a pseudogene. The CDR3 is 12 residues long. CDR3 residues: CASDITPYEQYV. In nucleotides, the CDR3 is TGTGCCAGCGACATTACACCCTACGAGCAGTACGTC.

The V and J genes are TRBV27 and TRBJ2-7, with D unclear. This CDR3 is built from 14 residues. V was pared by 2 bases and J by 2 bases, with 10 bases between. Germline V gene lookup returns CDR1 MNHEY and CDR2 SMNVEV (reference sequence). The CDR3 DNA reads TGTGCCAGCAGTTTAGAGAACAGCCCCTACGAGCAGTACTTC. Its translation: CASSLENSPYEQYF.

The chain has TRBV20-1 and TRBJ2-2, with 7 bases lining up with TRBD2. This CDR3 region has 16 residues. V was pared by 2 bases and J by 1 base, with 7 bases of the junction left unmatched. Germline loops: CDR1 DFQATT, CDR2 SNEGSKA (reference sequence). The CDR3 spells CSARLVAGRNTGELFF. The CDR3 nucleotides are TGCAGTGCTAGATTGGTAGCGGGTAGGAACACCGGGGAGCTGTTTTTT.

This clonotype was counted at least ten times. The chain employs TRBV27 and TRBJ1-5; no reliable D call. The ends were cut back, 4 bases at V and 0 bases at J, with 7 bases in the middle. Germline V gene sequence: CDR1 MNHEY, CDR2 SMNVEV (reference sequence). The CDR3 is 14 amino acids. CDR3 sequence reads: CASSYGDSNQPQHF. The CDR3 DNA reads as TGTGCCAGCAGTTACGGAGATAGCAATCAGCCCCAGCATTTT.

The chain employs TRBV28 and TRBJ2-5; 8 nucleotides align to TRBD1. This CDR3 is 13 amino acids long. J lost 3 bases, V lost 6 bases, and 3 bases had no gene match. Germline V gene sequence: CDR1 MDHEN, CDR2 SYDVKM. This chain's CDR3 is CASSHRGKETQYF. The CDR3 coding sequence is TGTGCCAGCAGCCACAGGGGGAAAGAGACCCAGTACTTC.

CDR3 protein: CASSLAPDGNNEQFF. CDR3 bases: TGTGCCAGCAGCCTCGCCCCGGACGGGAACAATGAGCAGTTCTTC. J is TRBJ2-1 and V is TRBV9; D perhaps matches TRBD2 (5 bases). This CDR3 region has 15 residues. Germline V gene sequence: CDR1 SGDLS, CDR2 YYNGEE. Trimming stripped 4 bases from V and 5 bases from J, with 16 bases between.

This sequence joins TRBV7-9 and TRBJ1-1; D perhaps matches TRBD1 (6 bases). The CDR3 extends over 15 amino acids. CDR1 and CDR2 from the germline V gene are SEHNR and FQNEAQ (reference sequence). V lost 0 bases to trimming and J lost 4 bases, with 12 bases between them. The CDR3 DNA is TGTGCCAGCAGCTTAGCGGGAAACAGGGCCACTGAAGCTTTCTTT. It is translated as CASSLAGNRATEAFF.

There are a few counts of this clonotype. The chain employs TRBV7-2 and TRBJ1-5; 8 bases fit TRBD1. The CDR3 loop spans 14 amino acids. Germline assignment: CDR1 SGHTA and CDR2 FQGNSA. V shed 7 bases, J shed 6 bases, and the junction held 8 bases outside the gene matches. The CDR3 DNA reads TGTGCCAGCACCTCAGACAGGGGAGGTCAGCCCCAGCATTTT. It translates to CASTSDRGGQPQHF.

The rearrangement uses TRBV11-1 and TRBJ2-1; 8 nucleotides match TRBD1. J lost 14 bases, V lost 4 bases, and 4 bases had no gene match. Germline V CDR1 and CDR2: SGHAT, FQDESV (reference sequence). The CDR3 sequence is 11 residues long. The CDR3 nucleotides read TGTGCCAGCAGCTCAGGACAGGGAGAGTTCTTC. This codes for CASSSGQGEFF. The full variable domain, in which reference TRBV11-1 and TRBJ2-1 provide the parts outside the CDR3, is EAEVAQSPRYKITEKSQAVAFWCDPISGHATLYWYRQILGQGPELLVQFQDESVVDDSQLPKDRFSAERLKGVDSTLKIQPAELGDSAMYLCASSSGQGEFFGPGTRLTVL.

The chain is built from TRBV11-2 and TRBJ2-3; a possible D gene is TRBD2 (6 bases). The CDR3 is made up of 17 amino acids. V was cut by 0 bases and J by 4 bases, with 17 bases left in between. Germline loops: CDR1 SGHAT, CDR2 FQNNGV. CDR3 DNA: TGTGCCAGCAGCTTAGATCGGAGGGATCAACGGGCAGATACGCAGTATTTT. It yields the protein CASSLDRRDQRADTQYF.

This clonotype was counted only a few times. The chain couples TRBV4-3 to TRBJ2-3; TRBD2 matches 9 bases. Germline assignment: CDR1 LGHNA and CDR2 YSLEER. The CDR3 has 17 amino acids. With V trimmed by 0 bases and J by 1 base, 5 bases remained unmatched. The CDR3 is CASSQDLSSGGTDTQYF. The CDR3 coding sequence is TGCGCCAGCAGCCAAGATCTTTCTAGCGGGGGCACAGATACGCAGTATTTT.

CDR3 coding DNA: TGTGCCAGCAGCTTAAAAAGGGCCGCGGGGCTCGAGACCCAGTACTTC. Its translation is CASSLKRAAGLETQYF. The chain employs TRBV7-8 and TRBJ2-5, with a possible D match to TRBD2 (6 bases). The V end lost 2 bases, the J end lost 5 bases, and 18 bases lay between the germline ends. Germline assignment: CDR1 SGHVS and CDR2 FQNEAQ. The CDR3 runs to 16 residues.

This clonotype has at least ten counts. The CDR3 DNA reads TGTGCCAGCAGCTTGTCCCCGGACCAAGAGACCCAGTACTTC. Amino acid sequence: CASSLSPDQETQYF. J is TRBJ2-5 and V is TRBV7-9; D call uncertain. CDR3 length equals 14 residues. Per germline, CDR1 SEHNR and CDR2 FQNEAQ (reference sequence). V dropped 3 bases and J dropped 0 bases, with 8 bases sitting between them.

This clonotype was detected a few times. In nucleotides, the CDR3 is TGTGCCAGCAGCCGGGACGGCTTTAATTCACCCCTCCACTTT. This encodes CASSRDGFNSPLHF. This chain uses TRBV11-3 with TRBJ1-6, with D possibly TRBD1 on 5 matching bases. The CDR3 spans 14 residues. The V gene lost 5 bases and the J gene lost 6 bases, with 11 bases spanning the gap. The germline gives CDR1 SGHNT, CDR2 YENEEA.

This clonotype was seen at least ten times. V gene TRBV6-2 or TRBV6-3 combines with J gene TRBJ2-5; D is unclear. Trimming removed 8 bases at V and 3 bases at J, with 10 bases between. The germline V gene encodes CDR1 MNHEY and CDR2 SVGEGT. The CDR3 sequence is 12 residues long. The CDR3 DNA follows: TGTGCCAGCTGGGCCGGCGAAGAGACCCAGTACTTC. This encodes CASWAGEETQYF.

This clonotype was seen a handful of times. The chain uses TRBV6-4 and TRBJ1-1; D gene unclear. The V gene lost 0 bases and the J gene lost 5 bases, with 7 bases spanning the gap. CDR3 length: 13 residues. Germline assignment: CDR1 MRHNA and CDR2 SNTAGT. CDR3 loop: CASSDSTGTEAFF. In DNA, the CDR3 is TGTGCCAGCAGTGACTCGACGGGTACTGAAGCTTTCTTT.

The chain recombines TRBV7-6 with TRBJ2-7; D may be TRBD1 (6 bases). The CDR3 spans 16 residues. The V end lost 4 bases, the J end lost 6 bases, and 22 bases lay between the germline ends. Germline CDR1 reads SGHVS; CDR2 reads FNYEAQ. The CDR3 protein is CASSSRSQGILPEQYF. CDR3 coding DNA: TGTGCCAGCAGCTCGAGGAGTCAGGGGATTCTCCCCGAGCAGTACTTC. The full variable domain, with the rest looked up from reference TRBV7-6 and TRBJ2-7, is GAGVSQSPRYKVTKRGQDVALRCDPISGHVSLYWYRQALGQGPEFLTYFNYEAQQDKSGLPNDRFSAERPEGSISTLTIQRTEQRDSAMYRCASSSRSQGILPEQYFGPGTRLTVT.

The chain employs TRBV28 and TRBJ1-6, with no clear D. CDR1 and CDR2 from the germline V gene are MDHEN and SYDVKM. This CDR3 spans 11 amino acids. For the CDR3, the DNA is TGTGGGACTTCCGACAATTCACCCCTCCACTTT. Translated: CGTSDNSPLHF.

The V gene is TRBV20-1, the J gene TRBJ2-1; D may be TRBD2 (6 bases). Trimming cost V 7 bases and J 0 bases, with 13 bases left between them. CDR1 and CDR2 from the germline V gene are DFQATT and SNEGSKA (reference sequence). This CDR3 has 14 residues. The CDR3 spells CSVRSRDSYNEQFF. The CDR3 DNA sequence: TGCAGTGTCCGCTCGCGGGACTCCTACAATGAGCAGTTCTTC.

This clonotype was seen a few times. This sequence joins TRBV6-2 or TRBV6-3 and TRBJ2-3; 11 bases match TRBD2. Per the germline V gene, CDR1 is MNHEY and CDR2 is SVGEGT. V was pared by 5 bases and J by 6 bases, with 16 bases of the junction left unmatched. The CDR3 runs to 18 residues. The CDR3 coding sequence is TGTGCCAGCAGTCCCCAGGGACTAGCGGAACTACCCGAGGATACGCAGTATTTT. This codes for CASSPQGLAELPEDTQYF.

This clonotype occurred a few times. This sequence joins TRBV7-9 and TRBJ1-2; D is uncertain. The CDR3 sequence is 14 residues long. CDR1 and CDR2 (germline): SEHNR, FQNEAQ (reference sequence). The V end lost 1 base, the J end lost 4 bases, and 10 bases lay between the germline ends. The DNA for the CDR3 is TGTGCCAGCAGCTTAGAGATGGATAGCTATGGCTACACCTTC. This translates into CASSLEMDSYGYTF.

This chain joins TRBV4-1 and TRBJ2-3, with D perhaps TRBD1 or TRBD2 (6 bases each). Trimming cost V 4 bases and J 5 bases, with 28 bases left between them. Germline CDR1 is MGHRA and CDR2 is YSYEKL. The CDR3 consists of 19 residues. The CDR3 DNA is TGCGCCAGCAGCCGAACCCTACTAGCTGAGGGGGGCCCCGGAGATACGCAGTATTTT. Translated, it gives CASSRTLLAEGGPGDTQYF.

The chain carries TRBV15 and TRBJ1-5; D gene uncertain. From germline, CDR1 is LNHNV and CDR2 YYDKDF (reference sequence). This CDR3 region has 14 residues. Trimming removed 4 bases from V and 3 bases from J, with 10 bases in between. CDR3 DNA sequence: TGTGCCACCAGCATTAGACATCCCAATCAGCCCCAGCATTTT. Encoded protein: CATSIRHPNQPQHF.

In its sample, this clonotype was seen many times. This chain connects TRBV6-6 to TRBJ2-3, with no clear D. This CDR3 contains 18 residues. Trimming took 0 bases from V and 1 from J, leaving 17 bases between them. Germline lookup yields CDR1 MNHNY and CDR2 SVGAGI (reference sequence). The CDR3 loop is CASSYSLSPLERTDTQYF. Here the CDR3 DNA reads TGTGCCAGCAGTTACTCGCTATCCCCTTTGGAACGCACAGATACGCAGTATTTT.

V is TRBV7-2 and J is TRBJ2-7; 8 bases align to TRBD1. Germline CDR1 SGHTA, CDR2 FQGNSA. The CDR3 consists of 14 residues. J gave up 1 base and V 6 bases, and 5 bases lay outside the gene matches. The CDR3 DNA reads as TGTGCCAGCAGTCCCGGGACAGGATCCTACGAGCAGTACGTC. Its protein is CASSPGTGSYEQYV.